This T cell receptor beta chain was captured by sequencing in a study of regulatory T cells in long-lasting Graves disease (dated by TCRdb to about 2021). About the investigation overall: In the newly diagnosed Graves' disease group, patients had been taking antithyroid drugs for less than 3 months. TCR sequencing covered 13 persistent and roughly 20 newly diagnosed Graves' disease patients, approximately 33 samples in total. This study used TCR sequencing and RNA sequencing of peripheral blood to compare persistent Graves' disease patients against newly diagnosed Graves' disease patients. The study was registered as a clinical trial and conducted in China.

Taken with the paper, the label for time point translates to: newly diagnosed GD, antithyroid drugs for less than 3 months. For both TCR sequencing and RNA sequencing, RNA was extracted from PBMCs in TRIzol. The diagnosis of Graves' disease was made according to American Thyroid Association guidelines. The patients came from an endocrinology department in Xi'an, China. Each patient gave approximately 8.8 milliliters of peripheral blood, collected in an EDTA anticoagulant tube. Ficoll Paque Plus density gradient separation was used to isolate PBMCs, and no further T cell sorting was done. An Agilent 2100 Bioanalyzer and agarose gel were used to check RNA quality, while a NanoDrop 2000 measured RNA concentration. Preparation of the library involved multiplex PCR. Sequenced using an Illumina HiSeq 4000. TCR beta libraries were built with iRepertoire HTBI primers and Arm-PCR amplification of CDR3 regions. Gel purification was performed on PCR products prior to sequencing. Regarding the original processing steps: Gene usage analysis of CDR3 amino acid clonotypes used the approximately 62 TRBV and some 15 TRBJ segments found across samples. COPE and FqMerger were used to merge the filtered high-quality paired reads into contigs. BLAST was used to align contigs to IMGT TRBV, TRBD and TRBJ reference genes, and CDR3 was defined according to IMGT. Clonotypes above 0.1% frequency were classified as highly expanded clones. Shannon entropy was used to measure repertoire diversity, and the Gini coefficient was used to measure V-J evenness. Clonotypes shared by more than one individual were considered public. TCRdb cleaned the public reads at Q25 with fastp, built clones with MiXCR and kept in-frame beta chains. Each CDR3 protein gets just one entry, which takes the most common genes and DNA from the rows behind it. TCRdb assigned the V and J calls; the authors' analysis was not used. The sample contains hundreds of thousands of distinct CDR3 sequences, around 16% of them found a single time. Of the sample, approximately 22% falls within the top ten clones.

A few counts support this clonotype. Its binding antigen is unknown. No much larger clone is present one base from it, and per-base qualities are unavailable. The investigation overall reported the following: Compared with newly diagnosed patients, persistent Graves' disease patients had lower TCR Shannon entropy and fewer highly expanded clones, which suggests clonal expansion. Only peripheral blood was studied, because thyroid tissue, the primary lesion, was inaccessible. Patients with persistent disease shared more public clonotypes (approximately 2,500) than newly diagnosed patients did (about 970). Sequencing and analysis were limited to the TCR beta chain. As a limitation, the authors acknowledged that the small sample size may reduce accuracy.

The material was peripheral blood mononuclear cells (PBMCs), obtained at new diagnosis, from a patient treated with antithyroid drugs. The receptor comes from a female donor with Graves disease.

The CDR3 protein is CASSPTESNYGYTF. The nucleotide sequence reads as follows: TGTGCCAGCTCACCAACAGAGTCTAACTATGGCTACACCTTC. The chain is encoded by TRBV18 joined to TRBJ1-2; no D gene is confidently identified. CDR3 length: 14 amino acids, cysteine to phenylalanine. Only the CDR3 DNA is retained, 42 bases long and in frame from the first base. V gives up 2 bases and J gives up 0 bases, and the segment between their germline ends measures 7 bases. CDR1 and CDR2 were assigned from the germline V gene as KGHSH and LQKENI.